The clone carrying this T cell receptor beta chain has a handful of counts. The antigen is undetermined. Inclusion required at least two post-ART and at least one pre-ART PBMC samples. These data are taken from a study of long-term antiretroviral therapy in people with HIV. Study-wide points: Despite increasing after ART, diversity remained lower than that of transplant donor controls. Spans of CDR3 length were tighter for HIV repertoires than for controls.

The CDR3 runs to 15 residues. V was clipped by 4 bases and J by 2 bases; unmatched bases: 8. Per the germline V gene, CDR1 is SGHDT and CDR2 is YYEEEE. Runs used v3.0 of the immunoSEQ assay and were done at survey level. Each sample had sequencing targeting about 40,000-50,000 T-cell genomes. Assay: immunoSEQ multiplex PCR; the TCRdb copy retains only in-frame clones and omits some. The data hold about 25,000 clones, with around 80% observed a single time. The origin of this receptor is a man aged 25-45 years with HIV. The sample consisted of unsorted PBMCs, taken around 4.3 years after starting antiretroviral therapy. The chain has TRBV5-6 and TRBJ1-2; 7 nucleotides agree with TRBD1. Here the CDR3 DNA reads TGTGCCAGCAGCAGCGGGACAGACCCCAACTATGGCTACACCTTC. Residues: CASSSGTDPNYGYTF.